The 25 T cell receptor beta chains below come from one sample, sequenced in a study of cytomegalovirus exposure and HLA in healthy donors. Sequencing used immunoSEQ multiplex PCR; TCRdb keeps in-frame clones, though not all of them. This sample has 70,000 to 75,000 clones, with roughly 94% found just once. The sequenced sample consisted of PBMCs. Receptors originate from a woman aged 18-35 years in good health and CMV-seropositive.

The chain has TRBV18 and TRBJ1-5; TRBD1 might be the D (6 bases). Germline CDR1 is KGHSH and CDR2 is LQKENI. CDR3 size: 15 residues. V was trimmed by 2 bases and J by 4 bases, leaving 12 bases between them. The CDR3 sequence is CASSPTTGVNQPQHF. The CDR3 coding sequence is TGTGCCAGCTCACCAACGACAGGAGTAAATCAGCCCCAGCATTTT.

The gene calls are TRBV12-1 and TRBJ1-4; the table gives TRBD1 as D, unverified against the DNA. TRBV12-1 is noted as a pseudogene. The CDR3 covers 20 residues. The DNA for the CDR3 is TGTGCCAGCAGCTTTGCCCCCAGGGGATCGGCTCGGGCAACTAATGAAAAACTGTTTTTT. This sequence encodes CASSFAPRGSARATNEKLFF.

The V call is TRBV6-1, the J call TRBJ2-7; D call uncertain. Germline assignment: CDR1 MNHNS and CDR2 SASEGT. The CDR3 length is 13 residues. The V gene lost 2 bases and the J gene lost 11 bases, with 16 bases spanning the gap. The CDR3 loop is CASSESYSIKEYF. The CDR3 nucleotides are TGTGCCAGCAGTGAATCCTATTCTATCAAAGAGTACTTC.

The chain couples TRBV30 to TRBJ1-5, with a possible D match to TRBD1 (6 bases). V lost 3 bases and J 1 base, leaving 19 bases between the germline ends. CDR1 and CDR2 (germline): GTSNPN, SVGIG (reference sequence). This CDR3 spans 17 amino acids. The CDR3 DNA follows: TGTGCCTGGAGCCCCACGTGGACAGTACCCAGCAATCAGCCCCAGCATTTT. Amino acid sequence: CAWSPTWTVPSNQPQHF.

This chain joins TRBV19 and TRBJ2-5; 15 bases are shared with TRBD2. The CDR3 extends over 15 amino acids. Germline V CDR1 and CDR2: LNHDA, SQIVND (reference sequence). Germline trimming cut 6 bases from V and 3 bases from J; bases unmatched to any gene: 2. In DNA, the CDR3 is TGTGCCAGTAGGGGACTAGCGGGAGGAGAAGAGACCCAGTACTTC. Its translation is CASRGLAGGEETQYF.

The chain links TRBV27 to TRBJ2-2; TRBD2 aligns across 7 bases. Germline V lookup: CDR1 MNHEY, CDR2 SMNVEV (reference sequence). V gave up 5 bases and J gave up 8 bases; unmatched junction bases: 8. The CDR3 sequence is 14 residues long. Here the CDR3 DNA reads TGTGCCAGCAGTAACAGACTAGCTGCGGGGGAGCTGTTTTTT. Its protein product is CASSNRLAAGELFF.

The chain combines TRBV7-9 with TRBJ2-5; 9 nucleotides match TRBD2. CDR1 is SEHNR, CDR2 FQNEAQ, per germline (reference sequence). J gave up 0 bases and V 1 base, and 3 bases lay outside the gene matches. The CDR3 loop spans 16 amino acids. The CDR3 bases are TGTGCCAGCAGCTTAGGACTAGCGGCGTACCAAGAGACCCAGTACTTC. Translation: CASSLGLAAYQETQYF.

This chain links TRBV11-2 with TRBJ2-7; D is possibly TRBD1 (6 bases). CDR1 is SGHAT and CDR2 is FQNNGV in the germline V gene. The CDR3 is 15 residues long. The germline V and J ends were trimmed by 1 base and 4 bases, with 14 bases remaining between them. DNA of the CDR3: TGTGCCAGCAGCTTAGGCACCGGGACAATTTACGAGCAGTACTTC. Translating it yields CASSLGTGTIYEQYF.

The rearrangement links TRBV5-1 to TRBJ1-1; the match to TRBD1 covers 9 bases. V was pared by 2 bases and J by 1 base, with 3 bases of the junction left unmatched. This CDR3 has 15 residues. CDR1 SGHRS and CDR2 YFSETQ come from the germline V gene. In nucleotides, the CDR3 is TGCGCCAGCAGCTTTACGACAGGGGGGAACACTGAAGCTTTCTTT. Translation gives CASSFTTGGNTEAFF.

The V and J genes are TRBV19 and TRBJ2-2; D might be TRBD1 (5 bases). The germline gives CDR1 LNHDA, CDR2 SQIVND (reference sequence). Between the trimmed V and J ends, which lost 3 bases and 4 bases, there was a span of 12 bases. The CDR3 spans 15 residues. This CDR3 is CASSIYQGGTGELFF. The CDR3 nucleotides read TGTGCCAGTAGTATTTATCAGGGCGGCACCGGGGAGCTGTTTTTT.

The chain carries TRBV30 and TRBJ2-7; 14 bases align to TRBD2. The CDR3 is 14 residues long. Germline V CDR1 and CDR2: GTSNPN, SVGIG (reference sequence). J gave up 2 bases and V 5 bases, and 2 bases lay outside the gene matches. CDR3 region: CAWEGLAGAYEQYF. The CDR3 DNA reads TGTGCCTGGGAGGGACTAGCGGGGGCCTACGAGCAGTACTTC.

This clone was observed once. The rearrangement joins TRBV2 to TRBJ1-1, with D possibly TRBD1 on 5 matching bases. The CDR3 is made up of 13 amino acids. With 6 bases removed from V and 1 base from J, the gap between germline ends came to 9 bases. CDR1 SNHLY and CDR2 FYNNEI come from the germline V gene. CDR3: CASSDDRNTEAFF. The DNA of the CDR3 is TGTGCCAGCAGCGATGACAGGAACACTGAAGCTTTCTTT.

The V call is TRBV9, the J call TRBJ2-7; the match to TRBD1 covers 7 bases. V lost 3 bases, J lost 3 bases, and 9 bases stayed unmatched. Germline V CDR1 and CDR2: SGDLS, YYNGEE. This CDR3 is 15 amino acids long. The CDR3 here is CASSADRDRNYEQYF. CDR3 bases: TGTGCCAGCAGCGCCGACCGGGACAGAAACTACGAGCAGTACTTC.

The chain uses TRBV18 and TRBJ2-5; no clear D. V lost 3 bases and J lost 5, with 7 bases in between. There are 12 residues in the CDR3. Germline assignment: CDR1 KGHSH and CDR2 LQKENI. This chain's CDR3 is CASSPRSETQYF. CDR3 nucleotides: TGTGCCAGCTCACCCCGTAGCGAGACCCAGTACTTC.

The J gene is TRBJ2-2, the V gene TRBV30, with D possibly TRBD2 on 6 matching bases. The CDR3 has 13 residues. CDR1 and CDR2 (germline): GTSNPN, SVGIG (reference sequence). V shed 3 bases and J shed 5 bases, with 10 bases lying between them. The DNA for the CDR3 is TGTGCCTGGAGCTTCGGGGGTACCGGGGAGCTGTTTTTT. Amino acid sequence: CAWSFGGTGELFF.

The chain employs TRBV6-6 and TRBJ2-7, with 8 bases lining up with TRBD1. CDR3 length: 14 residues. J lost 6 bases, V lost 6 bases, and 10 bases had no gene match. Germline V lookup: CDR1 MNHNY, CDR2 SVGAGI (reference sequence). The CDR3, as DNA: TGTGCCAGCAGAACCACAGGGGGTAATCGCGAGCAGTACTTC. Translation: CASRTTGGNREQYF.

This chain links TRBV7-9 with TRBJ1-1; TRBD1 might be the D (5 bases). V gave up 2 bases and J gave up 8 bases, with 9 bases separating them. Germline CDR1 is SEHNR and CDR2 is FQNEAQ (reference sequence). The CDR3 runs 12 residues. The CDR3 DNA sequence: TGTGCCAGCAGCTTACGGCGGGACGAAGCTTTCTTT. The encoded protein is CASSLRRDEAFF.

J is TRBJ2-6 and V is TRBV29-1; 8 bases align to TRBD2. J gave up 1 base and V 1 base, and 9 bases lay outside the gene matches. The length of the CDR3 is 18 residues. CDR1 and CDR2 from the germline V gene are SQVTM and ANQGSEA. This CDR3 is CSVEVAWTSRSGANVLTF. CDR3 nucleotides: TGCAGCGTTGAAGTAGCTTGGACTAGCCGATCTGGGGCCAACGTCCTGACTTTC. The entire variable domain, with the rest obtained from reference TRBV29-1 and TRBJ2-6, is as follows: SAVISQKPSRDICQRGTSLTIQCQVDSQVTMMFWYRQQPGQSLTLIATANQGSEATYESGFVIDKFPISRPNLTFSTLTVSNMSPEDSSIYLCSVEVAWTSRSGANVLTFGAGSRLTVL.

This rearrangement joins TRBV4-2 to TRBJ1-3; weak D call: TRBD1 (5 bases). The CDR3 has 16 amino acids. Germline CDR1 reads LGHNA; CDR2 reads YNFKEQ. Trimming took 0 bases from V and 1 from J, leaving 10 bases between them. CDR3 coding DNA: TGTGCCAGCAGCCAAGATTCACCAGGGTCTGGAAACACCATATATTTT. It codes for CASSQDSPGSGNTIYF.

The CDR3 DNA is TGTGCCAGCAGAGACCCGGCCGGACAGCGGGAGCAGTACTTC. This sequence encodes CASRDPAGQREQYF. This sequence joins TRBV11-3 and TRBJ2-7; maybe TRBD1 (6 bases). This CDR3 is built from 14 residues. Trimming stripped 6 bases from V and 7 bases from J, with 19 bases between. Germline V gene sequence: CDR1 SGHNT, CDR2 YENEEA.

The DNA for the CDR3 is TGTGCCAGCCGACACAGGGGGGAGGCCAAAAACATTCAGTACTTC. It translates to CASRHRGEAKNIQYF. This sequence joins TRBV5-6 and TRBJ2-4; TRBD1 matches 8 bases. The CDR3 consists of 15 residues. J gave up 1 base and V 7 bases, and 7 bases lay outside the gene matches. CDR1 and CDR2 (germline): SGHDT, YYEEEE.

The V and J genes are TRBV5-6 and TRBJ2-3, with D unresolved. V lost 4 bases and J 5 bases, leaving 5 bases between the germline ends. CDR1 and CDR2 from the germline V gene are SGHDT and YYEEEE. The CDR3 consists of 11 residues. The chain's CDR3 is CASSRGDTQYF. As DNA, the CDR3 is TGTGCCAGCAGCCGAGGAGATACGCAGTATTTT.

The chain carries TRBV29-1 and TRBJ2-5; D might be TRBD2 (8 bases). The germline V and J ends were trimmed by 0 bases and 5 bases, with 16 bases remaining between them. The CDR3 loop spans 15 amino acids. CDR1 and CDR2 from the germline V gene are SQVTM and ANQGSEA. CDR3 bases: TGCAGCGTTGAAGATCGGGAGGGGGCCGTGGAGACCCAGTACTTC. This translates into CSVEDREGAVETQYF.

The rearrangement joins TRBV18 to TRBJ2-3; weak D call: TRBD2 (5 bases). The CDR3 length is 14 residues. Germline loops: CDR1 KGHSH, CDR2 LQKENI. V lost 0 bases and J lost 6, with 10 bases in between. The CDR3 protein is CASSPPVGMDTQYF. Written as DNA, the CDR3 is TGTGCCAGCTCACCACCGGTCGGGATGGATACGCAGTATTTT.

This clone was recorded a few times. This chain joins TRBV5-1 and TRBJ2-7; 9 bases line up with TRBD2. Trimming removed 6 bases from V and 2 bases from J; junction bases left unmatched: 9. This CDR3 is built from 15 residues. Germline values: CDR1 SGHRS, CDR2 YFSETQ. CDR3 bases: TGCGCCAGCACCCCAACAGCGGGGGGCCCCTACGAGCAGTACTTC. This gives the protein CASTPTAGGPYEQYF.